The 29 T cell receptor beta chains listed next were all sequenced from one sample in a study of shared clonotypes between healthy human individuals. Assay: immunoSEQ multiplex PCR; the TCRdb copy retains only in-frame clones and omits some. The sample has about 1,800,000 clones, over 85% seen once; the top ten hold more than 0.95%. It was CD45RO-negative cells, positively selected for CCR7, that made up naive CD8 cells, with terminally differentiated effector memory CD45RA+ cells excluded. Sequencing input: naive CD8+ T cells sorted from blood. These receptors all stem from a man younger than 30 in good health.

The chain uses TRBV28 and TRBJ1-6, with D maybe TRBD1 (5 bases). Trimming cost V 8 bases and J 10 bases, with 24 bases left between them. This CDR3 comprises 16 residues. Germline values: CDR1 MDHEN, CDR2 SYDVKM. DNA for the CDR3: TGTGCCAGCGCTGGGGCAGGAGCGTTGGAAAAATCACCCCTCCACTTT. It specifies CASAGAGALEKSPLHF.

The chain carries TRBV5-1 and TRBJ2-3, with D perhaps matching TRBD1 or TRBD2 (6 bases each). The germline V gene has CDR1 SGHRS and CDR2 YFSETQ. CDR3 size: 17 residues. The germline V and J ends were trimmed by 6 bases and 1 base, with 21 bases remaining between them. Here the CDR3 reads CASTLQGGWAGTDTQYF. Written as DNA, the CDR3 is TGCGCCAGCACCCTACAAGGGGGGTGGGCAGGCACAGATACGCAGTATTTT.

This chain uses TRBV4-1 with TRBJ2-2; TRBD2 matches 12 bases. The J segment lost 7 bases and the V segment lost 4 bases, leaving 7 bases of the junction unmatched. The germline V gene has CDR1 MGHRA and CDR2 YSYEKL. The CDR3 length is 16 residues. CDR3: CASSPNTSGRRGELFF. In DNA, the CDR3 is TGCGCCAGCAGCCCAAATACTAGCGGGAGGCGCGGGGAGCTGTTTTTT.

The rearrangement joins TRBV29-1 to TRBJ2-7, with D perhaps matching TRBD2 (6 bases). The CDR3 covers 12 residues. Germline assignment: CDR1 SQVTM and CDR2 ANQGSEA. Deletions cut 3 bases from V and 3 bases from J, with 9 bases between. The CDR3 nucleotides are TGCAGCGTTGAGTGGCGGGACTACGAGCAGTACTTC. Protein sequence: CSVEWRDYEQYF.

The CDR3 sequence: CASSLVVWGRGDEQFF. CDR3 nucleotides: TGTGCCAGCAGCTTAGTCGTATGGGGTAGGGGTGATGAGCAGTTCTTC. The rearrangement joins TRBV7-6 to TRBJ2-1; TRBD1 is a possible D gene (5 bases). CDR3 length: 16 residues. V gave up 1 base and J gave up 8 bases, with 18 bases separating them. From germline, CDR1 is SGHVS and CDR2 FNYEAQ.

The CDR3 here is CASSPPTPDNYGYTF. CDR3 bases: TGTGCCAGCAGCCCCCCGACGCCGGACAACTATGGCTACACCTTC. V and J are TRBV28 and TRBJ1-2; no reliable D call. Trimming took 6 bases from V and 2 from J, leaving 16 bases between them. The CDR3 consists of 15 residues. CDR1 MDHEN and CDR2 SYDVKM come from the germline V gene.

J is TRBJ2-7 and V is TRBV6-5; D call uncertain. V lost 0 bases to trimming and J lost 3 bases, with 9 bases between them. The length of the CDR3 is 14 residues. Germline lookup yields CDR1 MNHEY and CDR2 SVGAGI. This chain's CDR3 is CASSYSSPLYEQYF. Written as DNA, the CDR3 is TGTGCCAGCAGTTACTCATCCCCCCTCTACGAGCAGTACTTC.

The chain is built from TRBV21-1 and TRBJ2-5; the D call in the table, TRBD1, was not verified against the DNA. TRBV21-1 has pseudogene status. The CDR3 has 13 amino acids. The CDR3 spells CGRKGQMKETQYF. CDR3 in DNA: TGTGGACGTAAGGGACAGATGAAAGAGACCCAGTACTTC.

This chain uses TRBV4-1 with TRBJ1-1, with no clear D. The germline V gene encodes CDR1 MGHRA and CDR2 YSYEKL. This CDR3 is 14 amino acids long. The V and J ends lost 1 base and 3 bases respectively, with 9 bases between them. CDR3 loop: CASSQVPSDTEAFF. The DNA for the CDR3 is TGCGCCAGCAGCCAAGTTCCCTCCGACACTGAAGCTTTCTTT.

CDR3 amino acids: CASSLLDRLETQYF. Here the CDR3 DNA reads TGTGCCAGCAGTTTATTGGACAGACTAGAGACCCAGTACTTC. The rearrangement joins TRBV27 to TRBJ2-5, with D possibly being TRBD1 (6 bases). V lost 1 base to trimming and J lost 4 bases, with 10 bases between them. The CDR3 runs to 14 residues. The germline V gene has CDR1 MNHEY and CDR2 SMNVEV (reference sequence).

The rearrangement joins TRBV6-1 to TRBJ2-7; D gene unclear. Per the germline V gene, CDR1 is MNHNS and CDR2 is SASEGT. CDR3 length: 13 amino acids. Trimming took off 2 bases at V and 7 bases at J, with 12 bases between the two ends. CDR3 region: CASSERPWGEQYF. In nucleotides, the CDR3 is TGTGCCAGCAGTGAAAGGCCATGGGGAGAGCAGTACTTC.

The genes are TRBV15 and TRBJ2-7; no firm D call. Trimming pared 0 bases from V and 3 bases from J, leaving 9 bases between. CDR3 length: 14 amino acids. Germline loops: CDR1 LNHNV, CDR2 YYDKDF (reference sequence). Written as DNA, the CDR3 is TGTGCCACCAGCAGAGATAAGGCGGACTACGAGCAGTACTTC. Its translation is CATSRDKADYEQYF.

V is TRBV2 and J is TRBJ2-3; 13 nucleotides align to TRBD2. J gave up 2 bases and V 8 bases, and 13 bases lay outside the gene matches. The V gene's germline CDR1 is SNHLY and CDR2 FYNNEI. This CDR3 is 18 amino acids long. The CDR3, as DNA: TGTGCCAGCTCCCAAAACCTAGGGACTAGCGGGGCCACAGATACGCAGTATTTT. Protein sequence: CASSQNLGTSGATDTQYF.

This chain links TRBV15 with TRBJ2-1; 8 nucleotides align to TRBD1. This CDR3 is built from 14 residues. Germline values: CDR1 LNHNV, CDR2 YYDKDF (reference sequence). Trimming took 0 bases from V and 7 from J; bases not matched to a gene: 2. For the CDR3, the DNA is TGTGCCACCAGCAGAGACAGGGGGCCAAATGAGCAGTTCTTC. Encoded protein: CATSRDRGPNEQFF.

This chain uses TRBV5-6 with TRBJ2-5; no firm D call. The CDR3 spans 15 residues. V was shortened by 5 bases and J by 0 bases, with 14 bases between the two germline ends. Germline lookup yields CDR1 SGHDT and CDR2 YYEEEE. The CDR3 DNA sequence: TGTGCCAGCAGTCAAAGCAACCCGTACCAAGAGACCCAGTACTTC. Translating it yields CASSQSNPYQETQYF.

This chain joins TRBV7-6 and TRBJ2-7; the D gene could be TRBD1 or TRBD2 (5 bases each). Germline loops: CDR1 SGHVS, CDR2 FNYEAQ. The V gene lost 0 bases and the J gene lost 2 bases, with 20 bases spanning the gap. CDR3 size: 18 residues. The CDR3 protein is CASSLAQFIGAGTYEQYF. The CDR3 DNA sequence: TGTGCCAGCAGCTTAGCGCAATTCATCGGGGCCGGAACCTACGAGCAGTACTTC.

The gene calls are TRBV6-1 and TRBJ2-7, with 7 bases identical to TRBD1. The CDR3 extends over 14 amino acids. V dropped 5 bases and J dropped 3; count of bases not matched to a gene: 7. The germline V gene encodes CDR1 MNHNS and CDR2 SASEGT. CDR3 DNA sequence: TGTGCCAGCAGTACTCGGACAGGACTCTACGAGCAGTACTTC. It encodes CASSTRTGLYEQYF.

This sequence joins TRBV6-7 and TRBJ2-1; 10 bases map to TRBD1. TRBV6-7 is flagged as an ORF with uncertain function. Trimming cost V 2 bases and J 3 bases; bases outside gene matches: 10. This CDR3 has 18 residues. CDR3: CASSYESIGTGVYNEQFF. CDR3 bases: TGTGCCAGCAGTTACGAGTCGATCGGGACAGGGGTCTACAATGAGCAGTTCTTC.

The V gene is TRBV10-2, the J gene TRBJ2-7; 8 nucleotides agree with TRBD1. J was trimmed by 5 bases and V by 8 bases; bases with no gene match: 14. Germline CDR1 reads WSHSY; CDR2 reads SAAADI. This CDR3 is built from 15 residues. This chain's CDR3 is CASQGRDRLSDEQYF. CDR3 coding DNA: TGCGCCAGCCAGGGCCGGGACAGGTTGTCTGACGAGCAGTACTTC.

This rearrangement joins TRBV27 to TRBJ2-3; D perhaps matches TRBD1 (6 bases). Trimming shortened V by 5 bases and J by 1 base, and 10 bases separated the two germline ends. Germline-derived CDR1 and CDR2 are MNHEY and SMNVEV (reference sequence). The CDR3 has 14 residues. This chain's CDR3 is CASSHYRGTDTQYF. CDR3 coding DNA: TGTGCCAGCAGTCACTACAGGGGCACAGATACGCAGTATTTT.

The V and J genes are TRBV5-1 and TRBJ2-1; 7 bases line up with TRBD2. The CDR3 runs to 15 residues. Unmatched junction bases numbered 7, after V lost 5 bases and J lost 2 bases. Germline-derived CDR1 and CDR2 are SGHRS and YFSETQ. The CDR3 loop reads CASRSSGTAYNEQFF. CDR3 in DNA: TGCGCCAGCAGGTCTAGCGGCACTGCCTACAATGAGCAGTTCTTC.

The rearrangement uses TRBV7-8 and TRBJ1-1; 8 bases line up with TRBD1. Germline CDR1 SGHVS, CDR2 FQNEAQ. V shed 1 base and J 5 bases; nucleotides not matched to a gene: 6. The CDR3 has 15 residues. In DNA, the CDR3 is TGTGCCAGCAGCTTAGGGGTGGACAGGGAAACTGAAGCTTTCTTT. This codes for CASSLGVDRETEAFF.

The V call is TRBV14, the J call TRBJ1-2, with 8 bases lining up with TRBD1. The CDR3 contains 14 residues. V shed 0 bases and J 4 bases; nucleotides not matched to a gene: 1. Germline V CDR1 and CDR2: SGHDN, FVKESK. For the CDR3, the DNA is TGTGCCAGCAGCCAAGATCAGGGGGCCTATGGCTACACCTTC. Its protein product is CASSQDQGAYGYTF.

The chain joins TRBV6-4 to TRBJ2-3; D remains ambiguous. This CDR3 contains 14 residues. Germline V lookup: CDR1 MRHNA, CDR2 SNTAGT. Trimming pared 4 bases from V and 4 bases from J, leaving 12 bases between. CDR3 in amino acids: CASSVPSRADTQYF. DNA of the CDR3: TGTGCCAGCAGTGTCCCTTCTAGAGCAGATACGCAGTATTTT.

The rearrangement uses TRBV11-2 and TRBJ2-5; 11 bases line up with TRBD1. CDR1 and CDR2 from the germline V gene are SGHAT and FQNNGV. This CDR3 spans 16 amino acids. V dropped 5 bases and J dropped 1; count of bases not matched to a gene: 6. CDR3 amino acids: CASSAGQGGSQETQYF. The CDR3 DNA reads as TGTGCCAGCAGCGCGGGACAGGGGGGATCCCAAGAGACCCAGTACTTC.

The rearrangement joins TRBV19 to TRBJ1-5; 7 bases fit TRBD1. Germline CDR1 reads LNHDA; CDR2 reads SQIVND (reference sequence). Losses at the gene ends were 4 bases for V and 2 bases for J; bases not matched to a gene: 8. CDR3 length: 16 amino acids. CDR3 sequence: CASSTTGVTRNQPQHF. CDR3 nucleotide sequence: TGTGCCAGTAGTACCACAGGGGTGACTCGCAATCAGCCCCAGCATTTT.

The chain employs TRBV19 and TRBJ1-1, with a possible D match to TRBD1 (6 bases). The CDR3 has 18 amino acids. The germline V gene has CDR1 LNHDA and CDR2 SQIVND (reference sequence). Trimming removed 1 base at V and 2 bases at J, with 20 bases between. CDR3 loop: CASSIGGLGITFNTEAFF. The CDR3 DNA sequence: TGTGCCAGTAGTATAGGGGGGCTAGGGATCACTTTTAACACTGAAGCTTTCTTT.

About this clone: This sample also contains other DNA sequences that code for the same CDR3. Here the CDR3 DNA reads TGCGCCAGCAGCCAAGAGGCAGCTACTAACTATGGCTACACCTTC. This translates into CASSQEAATNYGYTF. This chain uses TRBV4-1 with TRBJ1-2, with D hard to call. This CDR3 is 15 amino acids long. The germline V gene has CDR1 MGHRA and CDR2 YSYEKL. V lost 0 bases to trimming and J lost 0 bases, with 8 bases between them.

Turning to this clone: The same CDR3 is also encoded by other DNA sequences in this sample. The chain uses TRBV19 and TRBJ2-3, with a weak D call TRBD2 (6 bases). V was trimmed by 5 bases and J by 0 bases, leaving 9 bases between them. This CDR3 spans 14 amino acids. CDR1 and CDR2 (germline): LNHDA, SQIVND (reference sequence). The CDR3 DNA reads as TGTGCCAGTAGTTCGGGAGCTAGCACAGATACGCAGTATTTT. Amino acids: CASSSGASTDTQYF.